This is a list of T cell receptor beta chains from one sample in a study of cytomegalovirus exposure and HLA in healthy donors. Some clones are missing from TCRdb's copy, which holds only in-frame ones; the method was immunoSEQ multiplex PCR. The sample includes approximately 160,000 clones, roughly nine tenths of them seen just once. Sequenced material: PBMCs. Receptors were obtained from a woman between 25 and 40 years old in good health and CMV-seronegative. Each CDR3 is given with its conserved first and last residue.

>TRBV27|TRBJ2-5
CASSFVGSAQETQYF
>TRBV7-3|TRBJ2-1
CASSLGGEQFF
>TRBV5-1|TRBJ2-1
CASSLAPGTGGKGEQFF
>TRBV7-2|TRBJ2-7
CASSPWTRGEQYF
>TRBV27|TRBJ1-5
CASSPLDRYSNQPQHF
>TRBV19|TRBJ2-7
CASSPSVFSGEQYF
>TRBV28|TRBJ2-1
CASRRTHSYNEQFF
>TRBV4-1|TRBJ2-1
CASSQEESYNEQFF
>TRBV11-2|TRBJ2-7
CASTTRGSGQEEQYF
>TRBV28|TRBJ2-1
CASSSRGPGLADNSYNEQFF
>TRBV5-1|TRBJ1-4
CASRITGDNEKLFF
>TRBV6-5|TRBJ2-5
CASSYSEGETQYF
>TRBV4-1|TRBJ2-7
CASSQGLDRFNYEQYF
>TRBV4-1|TRBJ2-7
CASSLEGAYEQYF
>TRBV2|TRBJ2-3
CASKVSGSVGTQYF